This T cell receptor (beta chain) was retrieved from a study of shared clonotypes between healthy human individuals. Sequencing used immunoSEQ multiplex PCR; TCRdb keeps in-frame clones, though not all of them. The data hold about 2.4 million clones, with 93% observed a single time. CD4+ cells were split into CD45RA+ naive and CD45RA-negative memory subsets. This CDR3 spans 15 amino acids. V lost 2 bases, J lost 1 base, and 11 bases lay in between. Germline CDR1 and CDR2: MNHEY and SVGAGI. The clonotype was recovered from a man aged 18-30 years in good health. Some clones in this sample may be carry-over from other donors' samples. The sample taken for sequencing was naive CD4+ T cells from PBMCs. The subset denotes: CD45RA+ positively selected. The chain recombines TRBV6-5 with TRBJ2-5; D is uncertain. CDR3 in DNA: TGTGCCAGCAGTTACGGCCGTAGCTCCCAAGAGACCCAGTACTTC. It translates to CASSYGRSSQETQYF.